The 7 T cell receptor beta chains in this list originate from one sample, sequenced in a study of beta chain features in type 1 diabetes. Isolated RNA was reverse transcribed in full, so expressed TCRB transcripts were sequenced. The repertoire was sequenced with immunoSEQ multiplex PCR; TCRdb's copy has only in-frame clones and lacks some. The table lists about 400,000 clones, around 12% of them singletons, with 0.015% to 0.02% in the top ten. The sequenced sample was naive CD4+ T cells from blood. Receptors were obtained from a man in his late teens or twenties in good health.

CDR3 protein: CAWSVDRGRNGYTF. The CDR3 DNA is TGTGCCTGGAGTGTGGACAGGGGGCGGAATGGCTACACCTTC. V is TRBV30 and J is TRBJ1-2; 11 bases map to TRBD1. There are 14 residues in the CDR3. CDR1 is GTSNPN and CDR2 is SVGIG in the germline V gene (reference sequence). Germline trimming cut 0 bases from V and 6 bases from J; bases unmatched to any gene: 3.

The rearrangement uses TRBV5-1 and TRBJ2-7; 8 bases fit TRBD1. CDR1 is SGHRS and CDR2 is YFSETQ in the germline V gene. This CDR3 has 15 amino acids. V was pared by 2 bases and J by 0 bases, with 4 bases of the junction left unmatched. CDR3 DNA: TGCGCCAGCAGCTTAAGGACAGGGAACTCCTACGAGCAGTACTTC. Its translation: CASSLRTGNSYEQYF.

The V call is TRBV28, the J call TRBJ2-4, with 8 positions matching TRBD2. The ends lost 6 bases at V and 6 bases at J; junction bases unmatched: 10. The CDR3 is made up of 15 amino acids. CDR1 and CDR2 (germline): MDHEN, SYDVKM. The chain's CDR3 is CASSALGGAGNIQYF. The CDR3 nucleotides read TGTGCCAGCAGCGCCCTCGGGGGGGCAGGAAACATTCAGTACTTC.

This clone came up a few times. The V gene is TRBV4-1, the J gene TRBJ1-1; TRBD1 matches at 10 bases. The germline V gene has CDR1 MGHRA and CDR2 YSYEKL. Unmatched junction bases numbered 6, after V lost 2 bases and J lost 6 bases. This CDR3 region has 15 residues. As DNA, the CDR3 is TGCGCCAGCAGCCAACCGGGACAGGGGTTCGCTGAAGCTTTCTTT. Translating it yields CASSQPGQGFAEAFF.

The gene calls are TRBV6-1 and TRBJ2-5, with 9 bases lining up with TRBD2. J was trimmed by 2 bases and V by 6 bases; bases with no gene match: 4. The CDR3 has 14 amino acids. CDR1 and CDR2 (germline): MNHNS, SASEGT. The CDR3 reads CASRGGLAQETQYF. In DNA, the CDR3 is TGTGCCAGCAGAGGGGGACTAGCACAAGAGACCCAGTACTTC.

The V gene is TRBV5-4, the J gene TRBJ2-5; 7 bases are shared with TRBD2. CDR1 SGHNT and CDR2 YYREEE come from the germline V gene (reference sequence). The CDR3 length is 14 residues. V was clipped by 3 bases and J by 2 bases; unmatched bases: 4. Here the CDR3 reads CASSSLAEQETQYF. The CDR3 bases are TGTGCCAGCAGCTCCCTAGCGGAGCAAGAGACCCAGTACTTC.

The chain links TRBV28 to TRBJ2-4, with 7 bases identical to TRBD2. In germline, CDR1 is MDHEN, CDR2 SYDVKM. This CDR3 is 14 amino acids long. The V and J ends lost 4 bases and 1 base, in that order; junction bases with no gene match: 1. The CDR3 protein is CASSWEGAKNIQYF. Here the CDR3 DNA reads TGTGCCAGCAGTTGGGAGGGGGCCAAAAACATTCAGTACTTC.